Described below is a single TCR beta chain sequence and its context. TCRdb's copy holds only in-frame clones and misses some; the assay was immunoSEQ multiplex PCR. The table has some 80,000 clones, 85% seen once. The data originate from a study of PD-L1 blockade in urothelial cancer. About the research overall: Researchers looked at the blood 3 weeks (second dose) and 6 weeks after treatment began.

The time point denotes: pretreatment peripheral blood. The patients' disease, urothelial carcinoma, was locally advanced or metastatic. Between the trimmed V and J ends, which lost 4 bases and 6 bases, there was a span of 16 bases. The CDR3 is 15 amino acids. Per the germline V gene, CDR1 is SGHRS and CDR2 is YFSETQ. The chain has TRBV5-1 and TRBJ1-4; D uncertain. The sequence came from a man aged 35 to 55 with urothelial cancer. The sequences come from PBMCs, collected around atezolizumab (anti-PD-L1) treatment. The chain's CDR3 is CASSPGAGSHEKLFF. The CDR3 region has the DNA TGCGCCAGCAGCCCGGGTGCCGGATCCCATGAAAAACTGTTTTTT.